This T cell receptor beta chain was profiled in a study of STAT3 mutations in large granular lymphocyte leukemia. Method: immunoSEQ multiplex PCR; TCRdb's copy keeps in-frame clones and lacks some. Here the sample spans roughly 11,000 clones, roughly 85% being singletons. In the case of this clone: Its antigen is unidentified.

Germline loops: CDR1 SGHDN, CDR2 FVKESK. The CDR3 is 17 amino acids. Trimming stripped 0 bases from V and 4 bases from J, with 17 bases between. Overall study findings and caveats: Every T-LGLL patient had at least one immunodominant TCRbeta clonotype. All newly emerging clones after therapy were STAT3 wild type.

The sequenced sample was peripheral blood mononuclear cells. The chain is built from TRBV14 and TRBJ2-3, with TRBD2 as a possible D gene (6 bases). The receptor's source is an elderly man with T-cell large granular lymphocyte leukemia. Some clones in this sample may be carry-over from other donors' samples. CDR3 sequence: CASSQDRAGRRADTQYF. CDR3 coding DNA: TGTGCCAGCAGCCAAGATCGGGCAGGGAGGCGGGCAGATACGCAGTATTTT.